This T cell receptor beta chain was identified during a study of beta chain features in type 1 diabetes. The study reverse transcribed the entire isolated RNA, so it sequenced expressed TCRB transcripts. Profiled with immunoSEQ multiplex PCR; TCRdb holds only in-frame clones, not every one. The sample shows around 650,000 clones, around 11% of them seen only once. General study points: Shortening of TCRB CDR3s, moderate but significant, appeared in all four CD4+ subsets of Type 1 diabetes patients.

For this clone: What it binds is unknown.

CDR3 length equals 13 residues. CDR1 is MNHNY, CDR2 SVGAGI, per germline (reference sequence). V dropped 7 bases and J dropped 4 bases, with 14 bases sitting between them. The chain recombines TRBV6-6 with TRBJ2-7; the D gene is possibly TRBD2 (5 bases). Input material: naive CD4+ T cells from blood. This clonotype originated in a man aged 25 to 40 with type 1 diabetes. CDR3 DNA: TGTGCCAGCACGGGGTCCGAGTTTTACGAGCAGTACTTC. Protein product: CASTGSEFYEQYF.